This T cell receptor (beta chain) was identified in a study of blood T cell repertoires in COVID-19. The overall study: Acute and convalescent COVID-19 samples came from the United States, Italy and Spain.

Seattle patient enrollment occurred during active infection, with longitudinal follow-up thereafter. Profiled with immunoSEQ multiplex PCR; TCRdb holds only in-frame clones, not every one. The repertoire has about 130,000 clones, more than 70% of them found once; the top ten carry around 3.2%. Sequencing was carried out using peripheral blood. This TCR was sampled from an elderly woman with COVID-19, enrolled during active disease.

The CDR3 DNA reads TGTGCCAGCAGTTACCCCTCGACCGGGGAGCTGTTTTTT. Protein sequence: CASSYPSTGELFF. This chain uses TRBV6-5 with TRBJ2-2, with D unclear. The CDR3 is 13 residues long. V was pared by 2 bases and J by 5 bases, with 6 bases between. Germline V gives CDR1 MNHEY, CDR2 SVGAGI.